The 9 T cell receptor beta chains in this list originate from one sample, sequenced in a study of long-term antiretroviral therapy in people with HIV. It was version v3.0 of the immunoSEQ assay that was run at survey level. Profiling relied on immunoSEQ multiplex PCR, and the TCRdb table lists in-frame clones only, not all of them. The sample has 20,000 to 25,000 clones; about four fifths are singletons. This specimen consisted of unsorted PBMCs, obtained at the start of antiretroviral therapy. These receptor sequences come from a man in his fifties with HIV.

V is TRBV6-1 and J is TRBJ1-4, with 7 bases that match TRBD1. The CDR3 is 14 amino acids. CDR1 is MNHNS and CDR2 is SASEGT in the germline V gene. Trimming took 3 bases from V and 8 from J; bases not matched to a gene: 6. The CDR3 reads CASSEGQLSEKLFF. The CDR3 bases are TGTGCCAGCAGTGAGGGACAGCTCTCGGAAAAACTGTTTTTT.

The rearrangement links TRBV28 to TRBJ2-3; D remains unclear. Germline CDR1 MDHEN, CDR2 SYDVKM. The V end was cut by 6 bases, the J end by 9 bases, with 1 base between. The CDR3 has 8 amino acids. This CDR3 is CASRTQYF. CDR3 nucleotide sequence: TGTGCCAGCAGGACGCAGTATTTT.

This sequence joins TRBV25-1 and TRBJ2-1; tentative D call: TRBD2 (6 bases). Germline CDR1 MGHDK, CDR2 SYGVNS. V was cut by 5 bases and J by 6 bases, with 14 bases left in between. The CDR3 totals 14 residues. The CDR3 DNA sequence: TGTGCCAGCAGTAGTACCCGGGACTCCAATGAGCAGTTCTTC. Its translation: CASSSTRDSNEQFF.

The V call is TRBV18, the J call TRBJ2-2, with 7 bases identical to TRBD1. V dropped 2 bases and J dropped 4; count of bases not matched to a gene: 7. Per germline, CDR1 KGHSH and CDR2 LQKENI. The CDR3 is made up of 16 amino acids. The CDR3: CASSPIRQGTTGELFF. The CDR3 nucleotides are TGTGCCAGCTCACCAATTCGACAGGGAACCACCGGGGAGCTGTTTTTT.

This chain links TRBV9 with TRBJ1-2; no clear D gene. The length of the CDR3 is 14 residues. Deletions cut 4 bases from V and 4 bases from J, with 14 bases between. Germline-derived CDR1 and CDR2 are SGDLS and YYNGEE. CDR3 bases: TGTGCCAGCAGCCCTAGCGAACACCCCTATGGCTACACCTTC. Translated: CASSPSEHPYGYTF.

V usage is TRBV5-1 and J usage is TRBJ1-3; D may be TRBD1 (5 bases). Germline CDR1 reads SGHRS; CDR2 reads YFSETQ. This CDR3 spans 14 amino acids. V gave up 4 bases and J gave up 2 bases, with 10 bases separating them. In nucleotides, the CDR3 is TGCGCCAGCAGCCCCCGAGGGGCTGGAAACACCATATATTTT. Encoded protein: CASSPRGAGNTIYF.

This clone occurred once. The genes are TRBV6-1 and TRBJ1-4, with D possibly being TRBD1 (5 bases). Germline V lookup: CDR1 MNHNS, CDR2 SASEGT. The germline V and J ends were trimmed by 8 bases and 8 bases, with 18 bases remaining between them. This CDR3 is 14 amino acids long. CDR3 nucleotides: TGTGCCAGCGGGGGACTGCGACGAGGGGAAAAACTGTTTTTT. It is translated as CASGGLRRGEKLFF.

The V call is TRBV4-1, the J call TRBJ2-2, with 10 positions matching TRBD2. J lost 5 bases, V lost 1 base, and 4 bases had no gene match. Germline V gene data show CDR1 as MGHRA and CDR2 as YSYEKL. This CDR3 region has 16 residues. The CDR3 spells CASSQGGAGGTGELFF. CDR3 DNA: TGCGCCAGCAGCCAAGGGGGAGCGGGAGGGACCGGGGAGCTGTTTTTT.

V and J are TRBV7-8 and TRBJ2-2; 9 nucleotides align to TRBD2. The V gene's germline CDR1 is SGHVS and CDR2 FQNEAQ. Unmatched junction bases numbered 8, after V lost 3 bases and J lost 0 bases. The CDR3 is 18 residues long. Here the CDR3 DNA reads TGTGCCAGCAGCTTCCCCGGAGTAGCGGGGGCGAACACCGGGGAGCTGTTTTTT. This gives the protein CASSFPGVAGANTGELFF.